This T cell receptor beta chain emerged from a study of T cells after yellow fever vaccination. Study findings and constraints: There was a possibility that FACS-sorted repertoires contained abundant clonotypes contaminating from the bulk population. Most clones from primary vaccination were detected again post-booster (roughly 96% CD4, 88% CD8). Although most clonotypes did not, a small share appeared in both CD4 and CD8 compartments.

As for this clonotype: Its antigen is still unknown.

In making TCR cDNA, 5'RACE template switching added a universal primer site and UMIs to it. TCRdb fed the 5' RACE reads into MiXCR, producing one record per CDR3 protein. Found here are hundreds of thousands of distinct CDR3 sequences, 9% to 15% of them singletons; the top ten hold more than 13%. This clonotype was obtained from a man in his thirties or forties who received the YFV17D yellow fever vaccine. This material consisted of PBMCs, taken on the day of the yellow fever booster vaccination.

The DNA of the CDR3 is TGCGCCAGCAGCTTGGCTATCATCGGACTAGCGGGGGGGGGCTTTTACAATGAGCAGTTCTTC. This translates into CASSLAIIGLAGGGFYNEQFF. The chain joins TRBV5-1 to TRBJ2-1, with TRBD2 matching 15 bases. The germline V gene encodes CDR1 SGHRS and CDR2 YFSETQ. The length of the CDR3 is 21 residues. Unmatched junction bases numbered 14, after V lost 0 bases and J lost 4 bases.